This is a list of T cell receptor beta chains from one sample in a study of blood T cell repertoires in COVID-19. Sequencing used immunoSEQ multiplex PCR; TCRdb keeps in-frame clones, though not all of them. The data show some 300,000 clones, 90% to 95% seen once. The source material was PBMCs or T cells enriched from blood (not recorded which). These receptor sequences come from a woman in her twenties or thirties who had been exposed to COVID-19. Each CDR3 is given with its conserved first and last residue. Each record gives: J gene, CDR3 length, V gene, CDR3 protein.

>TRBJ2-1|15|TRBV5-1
CASSWTSPYYNEQFF
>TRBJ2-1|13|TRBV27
CASSLIRYNEQFF
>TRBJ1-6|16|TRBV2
CASSEEGDRGHSPLHF
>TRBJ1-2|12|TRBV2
CASSEDGYGYTF
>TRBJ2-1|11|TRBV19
CASLSYNEQFF
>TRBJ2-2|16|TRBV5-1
CASSSPDRGNTGELFF
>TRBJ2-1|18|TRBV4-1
CASSQYNLRQSSYNEQFF
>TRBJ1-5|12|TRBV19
CASSIVRQPQHF
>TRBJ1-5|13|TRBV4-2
CASSRGGNQPQHF
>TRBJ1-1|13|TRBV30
CAWGVGGNTEAFF
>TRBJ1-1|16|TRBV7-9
CASSIEYNRGNTEAFF
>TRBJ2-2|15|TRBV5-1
CASRRTGELTGELFF
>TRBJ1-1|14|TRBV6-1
CASSEGGLNTEAFF
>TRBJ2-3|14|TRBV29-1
CSYSDRGRLDTQYF
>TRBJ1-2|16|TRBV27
CASSLIRDSYNYGYTF
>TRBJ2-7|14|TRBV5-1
CASSTQGPTYEQYF
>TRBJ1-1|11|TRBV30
CAWQGATGAFF
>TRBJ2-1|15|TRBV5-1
CASSLGQGGYNEQFF
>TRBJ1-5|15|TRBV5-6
CASSLGGPRNQPQHF
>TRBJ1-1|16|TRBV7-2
CASSFTLATLNTEAFF
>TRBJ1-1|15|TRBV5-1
CASSAWDSFYTEAFF
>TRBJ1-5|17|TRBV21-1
CASIPIGGKLGNQPQHF
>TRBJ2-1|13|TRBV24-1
CATSDPGGGEQFF
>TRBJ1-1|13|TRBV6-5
CASSPRVGTEAFF
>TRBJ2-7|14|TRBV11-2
CASSPHSGAYEQYF
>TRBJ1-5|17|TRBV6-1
CASSEATTGWPHQPQHF